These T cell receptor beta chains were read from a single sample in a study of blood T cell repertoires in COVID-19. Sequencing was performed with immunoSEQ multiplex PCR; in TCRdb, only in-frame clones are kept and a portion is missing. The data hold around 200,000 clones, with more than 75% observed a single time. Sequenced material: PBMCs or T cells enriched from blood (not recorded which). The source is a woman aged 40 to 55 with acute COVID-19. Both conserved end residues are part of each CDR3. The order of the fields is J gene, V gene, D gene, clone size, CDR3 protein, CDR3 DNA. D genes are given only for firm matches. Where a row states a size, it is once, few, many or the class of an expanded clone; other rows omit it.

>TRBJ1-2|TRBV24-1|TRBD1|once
CATRKTGAGGGYTF
TGTGCCACCAGGAAAACAGGGGCCGGGGGTGGCTACACCTTC
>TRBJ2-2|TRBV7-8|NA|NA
CASTKTGNTGELFF
TGTGCCAGCACCAAAACTGGGAACACCGGGGAGCTGTTTTTT
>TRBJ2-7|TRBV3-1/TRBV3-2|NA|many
CASSQDIGQGYYEQYF
TGTGCCAGCAGCCAAGACATTGGGCAGGGATACTACGAGCAGTACTTC
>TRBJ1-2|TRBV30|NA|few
CAWSEAGISNYGYTF
TGTGCCTGGAGTGAGGCCGGGATCTCTAACTATGGCTACACCTTC
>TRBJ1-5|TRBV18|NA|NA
CASSPLRGDTDQPQHF
TGTGCCAGCTCCCCACTACGTGGGGACACCGACCAGCCCCAGCATTTT
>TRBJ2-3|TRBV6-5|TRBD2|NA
CASSYRAGAPDTQYF
TGTGCCAGCAGTTACCGGGCGGGAGCGCCAGATACGCAGTATTTT
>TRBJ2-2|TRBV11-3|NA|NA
CASGHSNTGELFF
TGTGCCAGCGGACATTCAAACACCGGGGAGCTGTTTTTT
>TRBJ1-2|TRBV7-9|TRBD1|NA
CASSLVQGAFYGYTF
TGTGCCAGCAGCTTAGTTCAGGGGGCATTCTATGGCTACACCTTC
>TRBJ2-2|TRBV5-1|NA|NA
CASSLTMSFTGELFF
TGCGCCAGCAGCTTGACTATGAGTTTCACCGGGGAGCTGTTTTTT
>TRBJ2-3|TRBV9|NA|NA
CASSVVKGGLLDTQYF
TGTGCCAGCAGCGTAGTGAAGGGGGGGCTTTTGGATACGCAGTATTTT
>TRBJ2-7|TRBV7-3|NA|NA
CASSFGGPGDEQYF
TGTGCCAGCAGCTTCGGGGGACCCGGGGACGAGCAGTACTTC
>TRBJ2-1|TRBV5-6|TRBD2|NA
CASSLATALGGNEQFF
TGTGCCAGCAGCTTGGCGACGGCACTGGGAGGGAATGAGCAGTTCTTC
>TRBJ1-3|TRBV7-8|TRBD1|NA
CASSQHPRGVSGNTIYF
TGTGCCAGCAGCCAGCACCCCAGGGGGGTCTCTGGAAACACCATATATTTT
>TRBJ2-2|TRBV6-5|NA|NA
CASRPQGTGELFF
TGTGCCAGCAGGCCCCAGGGTACCGGGGAGCTGTTTTTT
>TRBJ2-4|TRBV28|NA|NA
CASSLGTGRSDIQYF
TGTGCCAGCAGTTTAGGAACAGGACGCTCTGACATTCAGTACTTC
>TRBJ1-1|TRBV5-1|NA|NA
CASSLVSGRDTEAFF
TGCGCCAGCAGCTTGGTATCAGGGAGGGACACTGAAGCTTTCTTT
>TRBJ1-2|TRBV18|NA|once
CASSPNSDYGYTF
TGTGCCAGCTCACCAAACTCTGACTATGGCTACACCTTC
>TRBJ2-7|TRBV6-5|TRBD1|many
CASRTRDRAFYEQYF
TGTGCCAGCAGAACCCGGGACAGGGCCTTCTACGAGCAGTACTTC
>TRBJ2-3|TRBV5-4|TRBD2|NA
CASSVAGADTQYF
TGTGCCAGCAGTGTCGCGGGAGCAGATACGCAGTATTTT
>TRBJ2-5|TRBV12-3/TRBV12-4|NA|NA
CASSLSGETQYF
TGTGCCAGCAGTCTGTCGGGGGAGACCCAGTACTTC
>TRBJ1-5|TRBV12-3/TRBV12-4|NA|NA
CASSWGENQPQHF
TGTGCCAGCAGTTGGGGGGAGAATCAGCCCCAGCATTTT
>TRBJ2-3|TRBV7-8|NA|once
CASSRGGDTQYF
TGTGCCAGCAGCCGCGGAGGAGATACGCAGTATTTT
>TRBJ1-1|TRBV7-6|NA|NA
CASSADLNTEAFF
TGTGCCAGCAGCGCGGATTTGAACACTGAAGCTTTCTTT
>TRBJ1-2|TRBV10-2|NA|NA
CASSEYKGPSYGYTF
TGCGCCAGCAGTGAGTACAAGGGGCCGAGCTATGGCTACACCTTC
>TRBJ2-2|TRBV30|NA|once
CAWSTGNRLGSDTGELFF
TGTGCCTGGAGCACAGGGAATCGATTGGGTAGTGACACCGGGGAGCTGTTTTTT
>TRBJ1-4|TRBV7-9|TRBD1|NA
CASSSGQGEGEKLFF
TGTGCCAGCAGCTCGGGACAGGGAGAAGGTGAAAAACTGTTTTTT
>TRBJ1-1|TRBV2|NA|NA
CASSLGRDTEAFF
TGTGCCAGCAGTTTAGGGCGGGACACTGAAGCTTTCTTT
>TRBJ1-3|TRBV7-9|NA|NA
CASSQLDTIYF
TGTGCCAGCAGTCAACTTGACACCATATATTTT
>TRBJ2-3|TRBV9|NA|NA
CASSVATEYTDTQYF
TGTGCCAGCAGCGTAGCCACAGAGTACACAGATACGCAGTATTTT
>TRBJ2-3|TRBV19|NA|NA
CASSILVGASTDTQYF
TGTGCCAGTAGTATCTTGGTGGGGGCAAGCACAGATACGCAGTATTTT
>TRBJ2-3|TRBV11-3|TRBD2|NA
CASSVTSGSTDTQYF
TGTGCCAGCAGCGTTACTAGCGGGAGCACAGATACGCAGTATTTT
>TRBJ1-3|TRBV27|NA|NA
CASSINSGTSGNTIYF
TGTGCCAGCAGTATAAACAGTGGAACCTCTGGAAACACCATATATTTT
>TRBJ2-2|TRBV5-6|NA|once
CASSLEQTTTGELFF
TGTGCCAGCAGCTTGGAACAGACTACCACCGGGGAGCTGTTTTTT
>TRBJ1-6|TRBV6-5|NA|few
CASRPAGGNSPLHF
TGTGCCAGCAGGCCGGCGGGGGGAAATTCACCCCTCCACTTT
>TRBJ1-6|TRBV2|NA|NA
CASALEDRDSYNSPLHF
TGTGCCAGCGCCCTCGAGGACCGGGACTCCTATAATTCACCCCTCCACTTT
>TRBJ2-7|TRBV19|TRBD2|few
CASSTPGLAVEQYF
TGTGCCAGTAGCACCCCGGGACTAGCGGTCGAGCAGTACTTC
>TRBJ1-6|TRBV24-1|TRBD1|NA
CATSELLTGGRTSSYNSPLHF
TGTGCCACCAGTGAATTATTGACAGGGGGCCGAACAAGCTCCTATAATTCACCCCTCCACTTT
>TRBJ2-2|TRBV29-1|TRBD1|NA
CSVQDRENTGELFF
TGCAGCGTACAGGACAGGGAGAACACCGGGGAGCTGTTTTTT
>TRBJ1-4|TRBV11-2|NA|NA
CASSLDVQGTEKLFF
TGTGCCAGCAGCTTAGATGTCCAGGGTACCGAAAAACTGTTTTTT